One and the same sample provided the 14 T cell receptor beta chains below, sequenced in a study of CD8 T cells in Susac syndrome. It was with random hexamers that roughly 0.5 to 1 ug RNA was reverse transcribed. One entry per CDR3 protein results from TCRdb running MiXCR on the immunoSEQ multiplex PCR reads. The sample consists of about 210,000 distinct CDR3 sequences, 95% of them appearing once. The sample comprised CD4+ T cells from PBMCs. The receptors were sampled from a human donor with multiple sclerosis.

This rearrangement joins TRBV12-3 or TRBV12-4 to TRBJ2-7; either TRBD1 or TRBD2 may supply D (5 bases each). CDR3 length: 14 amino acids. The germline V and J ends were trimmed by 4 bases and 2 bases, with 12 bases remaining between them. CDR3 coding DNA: TGTGCCAGCAGTTACCGGGACCCCCCCTACGAGCAGTACTTC. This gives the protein CASSYRDPPYEQYF.

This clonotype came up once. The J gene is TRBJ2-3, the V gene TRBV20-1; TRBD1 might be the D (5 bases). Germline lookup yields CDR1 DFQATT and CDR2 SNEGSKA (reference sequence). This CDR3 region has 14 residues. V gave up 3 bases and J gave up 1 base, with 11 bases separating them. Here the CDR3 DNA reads TGCAGTGCTAGTCGCAGGGAAGGCACAGATACGCAGTATTTT. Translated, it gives CSASRREGTDTQYF.

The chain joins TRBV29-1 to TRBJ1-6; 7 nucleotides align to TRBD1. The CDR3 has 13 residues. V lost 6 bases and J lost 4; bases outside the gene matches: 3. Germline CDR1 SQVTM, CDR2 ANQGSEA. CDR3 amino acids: CSVGTAYNSPLHF. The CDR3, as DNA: TGCAGCGTGGGGACAGCTTATAATTCACCCCTCCACTTT.

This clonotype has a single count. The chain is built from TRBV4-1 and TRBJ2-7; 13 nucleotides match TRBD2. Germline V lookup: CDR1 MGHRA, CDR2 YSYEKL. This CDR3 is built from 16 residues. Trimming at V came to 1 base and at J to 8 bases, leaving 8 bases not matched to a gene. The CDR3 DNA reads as TGCGCCAGCAGCCAAGCATCAGGACTAGCGGGAGAGCAGCAGTACTTC. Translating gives CASSQASGLAGEQQYF.

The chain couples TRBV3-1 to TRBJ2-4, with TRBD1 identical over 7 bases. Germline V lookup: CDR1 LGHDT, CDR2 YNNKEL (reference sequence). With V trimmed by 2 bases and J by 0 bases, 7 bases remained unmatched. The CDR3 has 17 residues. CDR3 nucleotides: TGTGCCAGCAGCCAACGACGGGACAGACTAGCCAAAAACATTCAGTACTTC. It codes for CASSQRRDRLAKNIQYF.

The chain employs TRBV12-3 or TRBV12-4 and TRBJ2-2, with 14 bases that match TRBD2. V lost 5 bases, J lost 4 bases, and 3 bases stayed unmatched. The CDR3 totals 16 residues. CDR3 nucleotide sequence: TGTGCCAGCAGTAGACTAGCGGGGGGGAGCACCGGGGAGCTGTTTTTT. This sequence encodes CASSRLAGGSTGELFF.

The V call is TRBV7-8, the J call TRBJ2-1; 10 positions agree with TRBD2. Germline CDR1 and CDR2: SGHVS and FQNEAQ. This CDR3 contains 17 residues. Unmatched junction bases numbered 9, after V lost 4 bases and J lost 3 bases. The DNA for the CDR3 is TGTGCCAGCAGCTCCTCGGCTAGCGGGAGAGTCTACAATGAGCAGTTCTTC. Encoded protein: CASSSSASGRVYNEQFF.

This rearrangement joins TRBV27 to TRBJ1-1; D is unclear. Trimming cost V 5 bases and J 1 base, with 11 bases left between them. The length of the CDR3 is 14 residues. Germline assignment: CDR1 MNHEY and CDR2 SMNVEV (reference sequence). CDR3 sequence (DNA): TGTGCCAGCAGTCCCATAACCTGGAACACTGAAGCTTTCTTT. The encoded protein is CASSPITWNTEAFF.

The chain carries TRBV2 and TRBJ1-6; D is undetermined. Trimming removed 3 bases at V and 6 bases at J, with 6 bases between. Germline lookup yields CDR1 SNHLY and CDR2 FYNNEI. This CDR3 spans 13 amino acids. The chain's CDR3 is CASSESGNSPLHF. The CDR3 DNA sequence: TGTGCCAGCAGTGAGTCGGGTAATTCACCCCTCCACTTT.

The chain's CDR3 is CAWSTGGLNEQFF. CDR3 DNA: TGTGCCTGGAGTACGGGGGGCCTGAATGAGCAGTTCTTC. V gene TRBV30 combines with J gene TRBJ2-1; tentative D call: TRBD2 (7 bases). This CDR3 spans 13 amino acids. The germline V gene encodes CDR1 GTSNPN and CDR2 SVGIG (reference sequence). V was trimmed by 2 bases and J by 7 bases, leaving 12 bases between them.

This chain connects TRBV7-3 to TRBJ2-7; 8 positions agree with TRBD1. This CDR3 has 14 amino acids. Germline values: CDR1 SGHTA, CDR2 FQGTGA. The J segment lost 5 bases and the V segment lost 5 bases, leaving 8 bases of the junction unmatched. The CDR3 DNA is TGTGCCAGCAGCGTTACAGGGGGTCGCAACGAGCAGTACTTC. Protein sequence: CASSVTGGRNEQYF.

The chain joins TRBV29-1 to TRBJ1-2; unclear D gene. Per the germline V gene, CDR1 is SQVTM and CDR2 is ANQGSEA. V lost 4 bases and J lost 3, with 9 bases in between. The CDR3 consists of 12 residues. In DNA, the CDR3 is TGCAGCGTTGGAGGTGTGGACTATGGCTACACCTTC. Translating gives CSVGGVDYGYTF.

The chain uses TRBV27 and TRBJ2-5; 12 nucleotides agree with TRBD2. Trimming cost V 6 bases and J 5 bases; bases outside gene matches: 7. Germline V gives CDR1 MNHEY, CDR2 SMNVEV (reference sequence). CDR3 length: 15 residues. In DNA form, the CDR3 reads TGTGCCAGCAGAACACTAGCGGGAGGTCGGGAGACCCAGTACTTC. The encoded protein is CASRTLAGGRETQYF.

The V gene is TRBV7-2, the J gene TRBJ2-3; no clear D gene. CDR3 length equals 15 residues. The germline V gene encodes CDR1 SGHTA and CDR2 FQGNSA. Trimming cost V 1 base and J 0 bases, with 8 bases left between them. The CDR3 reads CASSLVGGSTDTQYF. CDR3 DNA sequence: TGTGCCAGCAGCTTAGTCGGTGGTAGCACAGATACGCAGTATTTT.